The 29 T cell receptor beta chains below were found in one sample sequenced in a study of blood T cells in healthy people across ages. Then a second PCR, running about 7 to 11 cycles, was carried out with a sample-barcoded 5' primer and a J-beta primer mix. TCRdb itself ran the 5' RACE reads through MiXCR, one entry per CDR3 protein. The sample has roughly 1 million distinct CDR3 sequences, roughly a quarter seen once; the top ten hold around 0.7%. The sample was also reused in another study, on T cells of mothers and their children.

Sequencing was carried out using blood. The origin of the receptors is a girl aged 2 to 9 in good health.

The chain combines TRBV6-6 with TRBJ1-4; possible D gene TRBD1, 6 bases. The V gene's germline CDR1 is MNHNY and CDR2 SVGAGI (reference sequence). V was shortened by 7 bases and J by 4 bases, with 13 bases between the two germline ends. The CDR3 has 14 amino acids. CDR3 in amino acids: CASTRGRDNEKLFF. CDR3 nucleotides: TGTGCCAGCACCAGGGGCAGGGATAATGAAAAACTGTTTTTT.

For this clonotype: The junction differs from germline at one of its ends, possibly a read error. The rearrangement uses TRBV10-3 and TRBJ2-1; 10 bases fit TRBD1. Per germline, CDR1 ENHRY and CDR2 SYGVKD. The CDR3 is 14 amino acids. The CDR3 region has the DNA TGTGCCGTCAGTATGGACAGGGGGATCAATGAGCAGTTCTTC. Translation: CAVSMDRGINEQFF.

This clonotype was counted only a few times. The rearrangement uses TRBV10-3 and TRBJ2-5, with 7 nucleotides matching TRBD1. This CDR3 is built from 14 residues. V shed 6 bases, J shed 7 bases, and the junction held 11 bases outside the gene matches. Germline CDR1 ENHRY, CDR2 SYGVKD. The CDR3 reads CAISSDRDRGTQYF. The CDR3 bases are TGTGCCATCAGCTCTGACAGGGATCGCGGGACCCAGTACTTC.

The chain has TRBV20-1 and TRBJ2-5; TRBD2 matches 10 bases. The end of the DNA is better explained by TRBJ2-7, so the J call may be wrong. Germline V gene data show CDR1 as DFQATT and CDR2 as SNEGSKA (reference sequence). This CDR3 comprises 17 residues. The CDR3 nucleotides are TGCAGTGCTAGACCCATGCCCCTAGCGGGAGTTACGTACGAGCAGTACTTC. This encodes CSARPMPLAGVTYEQYF.

The chain joins TRBV7-2 to TRBJ1-2, with 8 bases fitting TRBD1. Per the germline V gene, CDR1 is SGHTA and CDR2 is FQGNSA. Trimming took 0 bases from V and 8 from J; bases not matched to a gene: 8. The CDR3 sequence is 15 residues long. The DNA for the CDR3 is TGTGCCAGCAGCTTAGCACAGGGGGATTCCGGAGGCTACACCTTC. Amino acids: CASSLAQGDSGGYTF.

In DNA, the CDR3 is TGCGCCAGCCGTCCGACAGTCAATGAGCAGTTCTTC. Its protein product is CASRPTVNEQFF. The chain uses TRBV5-1 and TRBJ2-1; tentative D call: TRBD1 (5 bases). V was pared by 7 bases and J by 6 bases, with 11 bases between. Germline-derived CDR1 and CDR2 are SGHRS and YFSETQ. The CDR3 loop spans 12 amino acids.

This clonotype was detected only a few times. The rearrangement joins TRBV20-1 to TRBJ2-1; 10 bases match TRBD2. The CDR3 runs to 17 residues. Germline CDR1 is DFQATT and CDR2 is SNEGSKA (reference sequence). Germline trimming cut 1 base from V and 1 base from J; bases unmatched to any gene: 7. The CDR3 loop is CSARVTSGGGSYNEQFF. The CDR3 bases are TGCAGTGCTAGAGTCACCAGCGGGGGGGGATCCTACAATGAGCAGTTCTTC.

The V gene is TRBV24-1, the J gene TRBJ2-3, with TRBD2 matching over 7 bases. Trimming cost V 10 bases and J 2 bases; bases outside gene matches: 2. The CDR3 runs to 12 residues. The germline V gene encodes CDR1 KGHDR and CDR2 SFDVKD. CDR3 protein: CATRGDTDTQYF. The CDR3 DNA follows: TGTGCCACTCGGGGGGACACAGATACGCAGTATTTT.

This clonotype has only a few counts. The CDR3 coding sequence is TGCAGCGTGGAGGGGGTGAGGGCTTTCTTT. Translated: CSVEGVRAFF. The gene calls are TRBV29-1 and TRBJ1-1, with D possibly matching TRBD1 (6 bases). CDR3 length: 10 amino acids. The V end lost 6 bases, the J end lost 11 bases, and 13 bases lay between the germline ends. Germline-derived CDR1 and CDR2 are SQVTM and ANQGSEA.

This clonotype was counted between two and nine times. This chain links TRBV6-6 with TRBJ2-3, with D perhaps TRBD1 or TRBD2 (5 bases each). CDR1 is MNHNY, CDR2 SVGAGI, per germline (reference sequence). V was clipped by 10 bases and J by 4 bases, with 18 bases between them. This CDR3 is built from 14 residues. This chain's CDR3 is CAIAPGPTPDTQYF. Here the CDR3 DNA reads TGTGCCATTGCACCGGGACCTACTCCAGATACGCAGTATTTT.

This chain connects TRBV12-3 or TRBV12-4 to TRBJ2-5; TRBD2 matches at 15 bases. This CDR3 contains 21 residues. The trim removed 5 bases at V and 5 bases at J, leaving 21 bases unmatched. CDR3 sequence: CASSPGLAGGYPRDHRETQYF. The DNA for the CDR3 is TGTGCCAGCAGTCCCGGACTAGCGGGAGGGTACCCTCGAGATCATCGGGAGACCCAGTACTTC.

This clonotype showed up just a few times. V and J are TRBV6-2 or TRBV6-3 and TRBJ2-7, with 8 nucleotides matching TRBD2. Germline lookup yields CDR1 MNHEY and CDR2 SVGEGT. The CDR3 is 16 amino acids. V was clipped by 2 bases and J by 2 bases; unmatched bases: 8. CDR3 nucleotide sequence: TGTGCCAGCAGTTACCTGGTGATAGCGGGGACCTACGAGCAGTACTTC. Amino acid sequence: CASSYLVIAGTYEQYF.

The rearrangement links TRBV28 to TRBJ2-5, with a possible D match to TRBD1 (6 bases). This CDR3 has 15 amino acids. Looked up from germline, CDR1 is MDHEN and CDR2 is SYDVKM. Trimming pared 4 bases from V and 3 bases from J, leaving 15 bases between. The CDR3 reads CASSSYRAAEETQYF. The CDR3 DNA is TGTGCCAGCAGTTCTTACAGGGCCGCCGAAGAGACCCAGTACTTC.

This clonotype was counted between two and nine times. This rearrangement joins TRBV7-9 to TRBJ1-3; the match to TRBD1 covers 7 bases. V shed 8 bases, J shed 0 bases, and the junction held 4 bases outside the gene matches. Germline CDR1 and CDR2: SEHNR and FQNEAQ (reference sequence). CDR3 length: 14 residues. CDR3 amino acids: CASRQGPSGNTIYF. The CDR3 coding sequence is TGTGCCAGCCGACAGGGCCCCTCTGGAAACACCATATATTTT.

The CDR3 nucleotides are TGTGCCAGCAGTGAATGGGGAGACCCTTTGGGACAGAGCACAGATACGCAGTATTTT. As protein: CASSEWGDPLGQSTDTQYF. The chain is built from TRBV2 and TRBJ2-3; 7 nucleotides agree with TRBD1. The trim removed 2 bases at V and 0 bases at J, leaving 14 bases unmatched. The CDR3 is 19 residues long. The germline gives CDR1 SNHLY, CDR2 FYNNEI.

The chain combines TRBV4-3 with TRBJ2-5; 9 nucleotides agree with TRBD2. The V and J ends lost 0 bases and 4 bases, in that order; junction bases with no gene match: 15. CDR3 length: 19 amino acids. In germline, CDR1 is LGHNA, CDR2 YSLEER. DNA of the CDR3: TGCGCCAGCAGCCAAGATCCCAACATCCCAGCGGGGGGACCAGAGACCCAGTACTTC. It yields the protein CASSQDPNIPAGGPETQYF.

This clonotype was seen a handful of times. As DNA, the CDR3 is TGTGCCAGCAGCCAAGAGTCCAGGGGTTGGATGAACACTGAAGCTTTCTTT. This gives the protein CASSQESRGWMNTEAFF. This chain uses TRBV4-2 with TRBJ1-1, with D maybe TRBD1 (6 bases). Trimming removed 0 bases from V and 0 bases from J, with 14 bases in between. This CDR3 has 17 amino acids. Germline values: CDR1 LGHNA, CDR2 YNFKEQ.

This clonotype was found a few times. V gene TRBV27 combines with J gene TRBJ2-5; D is undetermined. Looked up from germline, CDR1 is MNHEY and CDR2 is SMNVEV (reference sequence). The V and J ends lost 5 bases and 5 bases respectively, with 18 bases between them. This CDR3 has 15 amino acids. The CDR3 region is CASSPSLPKLETQYF. Here the CDR3 DNA reads TGTGCCAGCAGTCCATCCCTCCCTAAGCTGGAGACCCAGTACTTC.

This clonotype appeared a few times. The chain recombines TRBV4-3 with TRBJ1-1; tentative D call: TRBD1 (6 bases). Germline V gene data show CDR1 as LGHNA and CDR2 as YSLEER. This CDR3 has 14 residues. V was cut by 4 bases and J by 8 bases, with 17 bases left in between. CDR3 in amino acids: CASSPLVLGGEAFF. The CDR3 DNA reads as TGCGCCAGCAGCCCCTTAGTCCTAGGGGGAGAAGCTTTCTTT.

This clonotype has a handful of counts. The V call is TRBV20-1, the J call TRBJ2-2; TRBD2 matches 7 bases. V lost 2 bases and J lost 6; bases outside the gene matches: 9. The CDR3 totals 15 residues. CDR1 and CDR2 (germline): DFQATT, SNEGSKA (reference sequence). The CDR3 is CSARLAGSGSGELFF. The DNA for the CDR3 is TGCAGTGCTAGATTAGCGGGTAGTGGTTCCGGGGAGCTGTTTTTT.

This clonotype was observed a few times. V usage is TRBV4-2 and J usage is TRBJ2-5; perhaps D is TRBD1 or TRBD2 (6 bases each). The closer fit of TRBJ2-1 to the DNA end suggests the J call may be wrong. The CDR3 runs to 16 residues. Looked up from germline, CDR1 is LGHNA and CDR2 is YNFKEQ. The CDR3 DNA reads TGTGCCAGCAGCCCAAGGGGGGTTCTTATTACCAATGAGCAGTTCTTC. Its protein product is CASSPRGVLITNEQFF.

The gene calls are TRBV4-1 and TRBJ2-4; 12 bases match TRBD2. The germline V gene encodes CDR1 MGHRA and CDR2 YSYEKL. This CDR3 has 18 amino acids. Trimming cost V 5 bases and J 4 bases; bases outside gene matches: 12. The CDR3 region has the DNA TGCGCCAGCAGCGTCCGACTAGCGGGAGTCGAGAGGAAAAACATTCAGTACTTC. Residues: CASSVRLAGVERKNIQYF.

This clonotype was observed a handful of times. V is TRBV5-1 and J is TRBJ2-7; no firm D call. Trimming left V 5 bases short and J 7 bases short, with 7 bases between. The CDR3 runs to 10 residues. Germline values: CDR1 SGHRS, CDR2 YFSETQ. The CDR3 loop reads CASSYWEQYF. The CDR3 DNA reads TGCGCCAGCAGTTATTGGGAGCAGTACTTC.

This clonotype appeared a single time. CDR3 coding DNA: TGCAGCGTTAGGGCGGGAGGAGAGGATACGCAGTATTTT. This translates into CSVRAGGEDTQYF. This sequence joins TRBV29-1 and TRBJ2-3, with 8 bases fitting TRBD2. V was pared by 5 bases and J by 6 bases, with 7 bases of the junction left unmatched. Germline lookup yields CDR1 SQVTM and CDR2 ANQGSEA. The CDR3 is 13 residues long.

About this clonotype itself: The likely explanation is a read error, given a far larger clone one base away. The V gene is TRBV7-9, the J gene TRBJ2-1; perhaps TRBD1 as D (5 bases). The CDR3 totals 11 residues. Looked up from germline, CDR1 is SEHNR and CDR2 is FQNEAQ (reference sequence). Trimming took off 9 bases at V and 7 bases at J, with 10 bases between the two ends. This CDR3 is CARSPGNEQFF. CDR3 bases: TGTGCCAGGAGCCCAGGGAATGAGCAGTTCTTC.

This clonotype was detected a few times. The chain recombines TRBV7-8 with TRBJ2-1; TRBD2 agrees at 15 bases. The J call is doubtful: the DNA matches TRBJ2-7 better. CDR1 is SGHVS, CDR2 FQNEAQ, per germline. This CDR3 has 19 residues. In DNA form, the CDR3 reads TGTGCCAGCAGCTCCTCGGGACTAGCGGGGGGTTTTAATGTCTACGAGCAGTACTTC. It is translated as CASSSSGLAGGFNVYEQYF.

The J gene is TRBJ2-5, the V gene TRBV12-3 or TRBV12-4; no definite D call. V shed 5 bases and J shed 13 bases, with 8 bases lying between them. CDR3 length: 9 residues. The CDR3 protein is CASSPPLYF. In DNA form, the CDR3 reads TGTGCCAGCAGTCCCCCTCTGTACTTC.

This clonotype was recorded a few times. This rearrangement joins TRBV29-1 to TRBJ2-5; perhaps TRBD2 as D (6 bases). The length of the CDR3 is 13 residues. V lost 4 bases, J lost 4 bases, and 13 bases lay in between. Germline CDR1 is SQVTM and CDR2 is ANQGSEA. CDR3 in amino acids: CSVGLLGGETQYF. CDR3 in DNA: TGCAGCGTTGGACTACTCGGGGGAGAGACCCAGTACTTC.

This clonotype appeared a few times. V gene TRBV3-1 combines with J gene TRBJ2-1; 10 bases are a match to TRBD2. V dropped 0 bases and J dropped 5; count of bases not matched to a gene: 7. Germline V gene sequence: CDR1 LGHDT, CDR2 YNNKEL (reference sequence). There are 17 residues in the CDR3. The chain's CDR3 is CASSQDLGLADHNEQFF. For the CDR3, the DNA is TGTGCCAGCAGCCAAGATCTTGGACTAGCGGACCACAATGAGCAGTTCTTC.